This TCR beta chain was profiled in a study of blood T cell repertoires in COVID-19. Study-wide context: Researchers got acute and convalescent COVID-19 samples from the United States, Italy and Spain. The analysed material was cDNA or gDNA that came from T cells, B-cell-depleted T cells, or PBMCs.

Original analysis: It was from reference gene primer amplification that nucleated cell counts were estimated. Assay: immunoSEQ multiplex PCR; the TCRdb copy retains only in-frame clones and omits some. V, J and clone size reflect that table, while D and trimming were determined from the DNA. The repertoire holds 470,000 or so clones, 80% to 90% seen once, with under 4% in the top ten. The specimen was peripheral blood. The clonotype originates from a human donor in a cohort sampled during active COVID-19.

In DNA, the CDR3 is TGCGCCAGCAGCTCGGACTATTCTCCTACGGGGGAGCAGTACTTC. This sequence encodes CASSSDYSPTGEQYF. The gene calls are TRBV5-1 and TRBJ2-7; perhaps TRBD2 as D (6 bases). The CDR3 spans 15 residues. Trimming took off 3 bases at V and 7 bases at J, with 20 bases between the two ends. The germline V gene has CDR1 SGHRS and CDR2 YFSETQ.